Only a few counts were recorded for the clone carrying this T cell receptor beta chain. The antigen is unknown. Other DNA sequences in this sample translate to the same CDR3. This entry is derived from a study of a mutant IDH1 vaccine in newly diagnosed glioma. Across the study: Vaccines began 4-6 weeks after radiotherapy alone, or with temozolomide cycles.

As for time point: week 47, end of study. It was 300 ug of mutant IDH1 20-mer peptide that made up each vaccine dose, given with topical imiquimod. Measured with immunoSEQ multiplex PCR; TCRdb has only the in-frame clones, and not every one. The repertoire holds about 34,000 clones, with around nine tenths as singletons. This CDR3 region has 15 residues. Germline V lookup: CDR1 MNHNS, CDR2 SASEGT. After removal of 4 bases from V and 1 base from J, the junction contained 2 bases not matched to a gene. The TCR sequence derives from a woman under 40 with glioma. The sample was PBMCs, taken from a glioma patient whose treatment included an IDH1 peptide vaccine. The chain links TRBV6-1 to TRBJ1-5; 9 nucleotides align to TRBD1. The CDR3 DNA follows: TGTGCCAGCAGTGCGGGACAGGGAAGCAATCAGCCCCAGCATTTT. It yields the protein CASSAGQGSNQPQHF.